These 12 T cell receptor beta chains share one sample of origin, sequenced in a study of radiation and T cells in renal cell carcinoma. Clones were read by immunoSEQ multiplex PCR, and TCRdb kept only the in-frame ones, dropping some. The data hold about 19,000 clones, with just over 60% observed a single time. The treatment denotes: 15 Gy SBRT to primary tumor, nephrectomy 4 weeks later. The specimen comprised tumor tissue, sampled from a patient whose treatment included radiotherapy and nephrectomy. The receptors come from a woman in her seventies with renal cell carcinoma.

This chain connects TRBV4-3 to TRBJ2-3; 8 bases are a match to TRBD2. The trim removed 4 bases at V and 0 bases at J, leaving 9 bases unmatched. CDR1 is LGHNA, CDR2 YSLEER, per germline. CDR3 length equals 17 residues. CDR3 loop: CASSPGGARGSTDTQYF. CDR3 coding DNA: TGCGCCAGCAGCCCGGGGGGGGCGCGAGGAAGCACAGATACGCAGTATTTT.

This clone occurred a few times. The chain recombines TRBV29-1 with TRBJ2-5; D is possibly TRBD1 or TRBD2 (6 bases each). TRBJ2-7 matches the DNA end more closely, so the J call is doubtful. The germline CDR1 and CDR2 sequences are SQVTM and ANQGSEA. CDR3 length: 16 amino acids. CDR3 protein: CSVELGRGGRSYEQYF. In DNA form, the CDR3 reads TGCAGCGTTGAATTAGGCAGGGGAGGACGATCCTACGAGCAGTACTTC.

The V call is TRBV5-1, the J call TRBJ1-4; 9 positions agree with TRBD1. With V trimmed by 4 bases and J by 4 bases, 2 bases remained unmatched. Per the germline V gene, CDR1 is SGHRS and CDR2 is YFSETQ. CDR3 length equals 14 residues. CDR3 sequence (DNA): TGCGCCAGCAGCACAGGGGGCCGTAATGAAAAACTGTTTTTT. It specifies CASSTGGRNEKLFF. Combining the CDR3 with reference TRBV5-1 and TRBJ1-4 gives the whole variable domain KAGVTQTPRYLIKTRGQQVTLSCSPISGHRSVSWYQQTPGQGLQFLFEYFSETQRNKGNFPGRFSGRQFSNSRSEMNVSTLELGDSALYLCASSTGGRNEKLFFGSGTQLSVL.

This rearrangement joins TRBV7-9 to TRBJ2-2; perhaps TRBD1 as D (5 bases). CDR3 length equals 16 residues. V lost 1 base to trimming and J lost 0 bases, with 9 bases between them. The germline gives CDR1 SEHNR, CDR2 FQNEAQ (reference sequence). The CDR3 loop reads CASSLDRGANTGELFF. CDR3 nucleotides: TGTGCCAGCAGCTTAGATAGGGGTGCGAACACCGGGGAGCTGTTTTTT.

This clone was picked up a small number of times. This chain's CDR3 is CASSATSGGASEQYF. The CDR3 coding sequence is TGTGCCAGCAGCGCCACTAGCGGGGGGGCTTCCGAGCAGTACTTC. V and J are TRBV9 and TRBJ2-7; TRBD2 matches at 13 bases. The CDR3 runs to 15 residues. Germline CDR1 is SGDLS and CDR2 is YYNGEE. Trimming at V came to 3 bases and at J to 6 bases, leaving 6 bases not matched to a gene.

This clone is medium-sized (0.01 to 0.1%) within its sample. This rearrangement joins TRBV5-1 to TRBJ2-4; 9 bases align to TRBD1. Germline trimming cut 4 bases from V and 0 bases from J; bases unmatched to any gene: 14. This CDR3 is 19 amino acids long. Germline V gene sequence: CDR1 SGHRS, CDR2 YFSETQ. The DNA of the CDR3 is TGCGCCAGCAGCGGAGAAACCGGGACAGGGTCCCTAGCCAAAAACATTCAGTACTTC. Translating it yields CASSGETGTGSLAKNIQYF. The entire variable domain, with the rest obtained from reference TRBV5-1 and TRBJ2-4, is as follows: KAGVTQTPRYLIKTRGQQVTLSCSPISGHRSVSWYQQTPGQGLQFLFEYFSETQRNKGNFPGRFSGRQFSNSRSEMNVSTLELGDSALYLCASSGETGTGSLAKNIQYFGAGTRLSVL.

Written as DNA, the CDR3 is TGTGCCAGCAGTCAACAACAGGGTAGCAATCAGCCCCAGCATTTT. It is translated as CASSQQQGSNQPQHF. The V gene is TRBV28, the J gene TRBJ1-5, with D perhaps matching TRBD1 (6 bases). CDR3 length: 15 residues. The ends were cut back, 5 bases at V and 0 bases at J, with 11 bases in the middle. From germline, CDR1 is MDHEN and CDR2 SYDVKM.

The chain joins TRBV7-9 to TRBJ1-3; D unclear. The CDR3 is 13 amino acids. V was clipped by 0 bases and J by 8 bases, with 8 bases between them. Germline V gene data show CDR1 as SEHNR and CDR2 as FQNEAQ (reference sequence). In DNA form, the CDR3 reads TGTGCCAGCAGCTTAGCCCCCGGGGACACCATATATTTT. Amino acids: CASSLAPGDTIYF.

This sequence joins TRBV30 and TRBJ1-2; D is uncertain. The CDR3 spans 13 residues. V was shortened by 5 bases and J by 3 bases, with 13 bases between the two germline ends. Germline loops: CDR1 GTSNPN, CDR2 SVGIG (reference sequence). The CDR3 DNA is TGTGCCTGGTCCATCCCAAACTACTATGGCTACACCTTC. Translating it yields CAWSIPNYYGYTF.

This clone has just a few counts. The J gene is TRBJ1-6, the V gene TRBV7-9; the match to TRBD1 covers 8 bases. The CDR3 has 14 residues. V lost 1 base, J lost 7 bases, and 0 bases stayed unmatched. Per germline, CDR1 SEHNR and CDR2 FQNEAQ (reference sequence). In DNA form, the CDR3 reads TGTGCCAGCAGCTTAGGGGACAGGAATTCACCCCTCCACTTT. It encodes CASSLGDRNSPLHF.

This clone has more than one count but fewer than ten. V usage is TRBV6-5 and J usage is TRBJ2-2; 7 bases are shared with TRBD2. Trimming at V came to 7 bases and at J to 3 bases, leaving 8 bases not matched to a gene. This CDR3 is 15 amino acids long. The V gene's germline CDR1 is MNHEY and CDR2 SVGAGI. CDR3 sequence: CASTLGEGHTGELFF. CDR3 nucleotide sequence: TGTGCCAGCACCTTAGGGGAGGGCCACACCGGGGAGCTGTTTTTT.

V and J are TRBV7-8 and TRBJ2-7; 8 bases fit TRBD1. This CDR3 has 14 amino acids. The germline V gene has CDR1 SGHVS and CDR2 FQNEAQ. Unmatched junction bases numbered 9, after V lost 5 bases and J lost 6 bases. The CDR3 protein is CASSAPTGAREQYF. For the CDR3, the DNA is TGTGCCAGCAGCGCACCGACAGGGGCCCGCGAGCAGTACTTC.